This TCR beta chain stems from a study of shared clonotypes between healthy human individuals. A remark on this clone: This sample also contains other DNA sequences that code for the same CDR3.

CD45RO-negative, CCR7-positively selected cells formed the naive CD8 fraction, excluding terminally differentiated effector memory CD45RA+ cells. Sequenced by immunoSEQ multiplex PCR; TCRdb stores in-frame clones only, minus some. The sample carries just over 2,000,000 clones, about 95% recorded once. The receptor was derived from a man aged 18-30 years in good health. The sample taken for sequencing was naive CD8+ T cells sorted from blood.

The CDR3 DNA reads as TGTGCCAGCAGTCCGGGACAGGGTTATGGCTACACCTTC. Its protein is CASSPGQGYGYTF. The V and J genes are TRBV28 and TRBJ1-2, with 9 bases that match TRBD1. CDR1 MDHEN and CDR2 SYDVKM come from the germline V gene. With 5 bases clipped from V and 5 bases from J, the junction kept 3 bases outside the gene matches. This CDR3 spans 13 amino acids.